The 21 T cell receptor beta chains given below trace back to one sample, sequenced in a study of blood T cells in healthy people across ages. For the second PCR, which ran for about 7 to 11 cycles, a sample-barcoded 5' primer and a J-beta primer mix were used. TCRdb re-called the 5' RACE reads with MiXCR, one entry per CDR3 protein. The repertoire consists of 600,000 to 1,000,000 distinct CDR3 sequences, with 58% occurring once and the leading ten covering 20% to 25%. Sequencing was carried out using blood. The receptors stem from a man under 40 in good health.

This chain links TRBV7-9 with TRBJ1-2; no firm D call. In germline, CDR1 is SEHNR, CDR2 FQNEAQ (reference sequence). The CDR3 is made up of 12 amino acids. Trimming pared 8 bases from V and 2 bases from J, leaving 9 bases between. The CDR3: CASGGPNYGYTF. For the CDR3, the DNA is TGTGCCAGCGGAGGGCCCAACTATGGCTACACCTTC.

The CDR3 loop is CASSISTGNIQYF. The CDR3 DNA reads as TGTGCCAGCAGCATTTCGACAGGAAACATTCAGTACTTC. The genes are TRBV11-2 and TRBJ2-4; D possibly corresponds to TRBD1 (6 bases). This CDR3 spans 13 amino acids. V was trimmed by 5 bases and J by 6 bases, leaving 11 bases between them. Germline V CDR1 and CDR2: SGHAT, FQNNGV.

This clonotype came up a few times. This sequence joins TRBV5-1 and TRBJ2-1; tentatively, D is TRBD1 (5 bases). The CDR3 has 13 residues. V dropped 5 bases and J dropped 8 bases, with 14 bases sitting between them. Germline CDR1 and CDR2: SGHRS and YFSETQ. The DNA for the CDR3 is TGCGCCAGCAGTCAACAGGTAGGCGATGAGCAGTTCTTC. Protein: CASSQQVGDEQFF.

This chain joins TRBV6-1 and TRBJ2-5; D is unclear. Deletions cut 6 bases from V and 5 bases from J, with 16 bases between. This CDR3 region has 14 residues. CDR1 is MNHNS and CDR2 is SASEGT in the germline V gene. The CDR3 coding sequence is TGTGCCAGCAGGAAGCCCTCCAGCGTGGAGACCCAGTACTTC. It translates to CASRKPSSVETQYF.

The chain joins TRBV3-1 to TRBJ1-2; D is possibly TRBD1 (6 bases). This CDR3 region has 15 residues. Trimming took off 0 bases at V and 4 bases at J, with 12 bases between the two ends. Germline CDR1 and CDR2: LGHDT and YNNKEL (reference sequence). The CDR3 DNA is TGTGCCAGCAGCCAAGACTCTGGGACACCCTATGGCTACACCTTC. This translates into CASSQDSGTPYGYTF.

The chain links TRBV5-1 to TRBJ2-6; no clear D gene. Germline loops: CDR1 SGHRS, CDR2 YFSETQ. The CDR3 sequence is 14 residues long. V lost 10 bases and J 0 bases, leaving 11 bases between the germline ends. The CDR3 sequence: CASSGFSGANVLTF. In DNA form, the CDR3 reads TGCGCCTCGAGTGGGTTCTCTGGGGCCAACGTCCTGACTTTC.

The V call is TRBV28, the J call TRBJ2-1; the D gene is possibly TRBD1 (7 bases). CDR1 is MDHEN and CDR2 is SYDVKM in the germline V gene. The V end lost 4 bases, the J end lost 0 bases, and 13 bases lay between the germline ends. The CDR3 length is 16 residues. CDR3 sequence reads: CASSSGGYFSYNEQFF. The CDR3 nucleotides read TGTGCCAGCAGTTCAGGGGGGTACTTCTCCTACAATGAGCAGTTCTTC.

This chain connects TRBV20-1 to TRBJ1-1; D gene uncertain. The CDR3 length is 11 residues. Germline CDR1 and CDR2: DFQATT and SNEGSKA (reference sequence). The DNA for the CDR3 is TGCAGCGGCCTCTGGTACACTGAAGCTTTCTTT. The encoded protein is CSGLWYTEAFF.

This sequence joins TRBV20-1 and TRBJ2-4; no clear D gene. The DNA end favors TRBJ2-7, so the J call may be wrong. The CDR3 has 11 residues. The germline V gene encodes CDR1 DFQATT and CDR2 SNEGSKA (reference sequence). The CDR3 sequence: CSARYAYEQYF. DNA of the CDR3: TGCAGTGCTAGATACGCCTACGAGCAGTACTTC.

V gene TRBV29-1 combines with J gene TRBJ1-1; D remains ambiguous. Germline V gives CDR1 SQVTM, CDR2 ANQGSEA. CDR3 length: 11 residues. Trimming removed 6 bases at V and 8 bases at J, with 13 bases between. CDR3 bases: TGCAGCGTCCCCGATCGGAAAGAAGCTTTCTTT. Its protein is CSVPDRKEAFF.

This sequence joins TRBV7-9 and TRBJ2-2; the D is unclear. The CDR3 contains 15 residues. Trimming left V 3 bases short and J 1 base short, with 9 bases between. The germline CDR1 and CDR2 sequences are SEHNR and FQNEAQ (reference sequence). The CDR3 sequence is CASSFPGRNTGELFF. The CDR3, as DNA: TGTGCCAGCAGCTTCCCAGGACGGAACACCGGGGAGCTGTTTTTT.

This rearrangement joins TRBV20-1 to TRBJ1-1; possibly TRBD1 for D (5 bases). Germline values: CDR1 DFQATT, CDR2 SNEGSKA (reference sequence). Trimming cost V 5 bases and J 3 bases, with 16 bases left between them. The CDR3 contains 14 residues. CDR3 region: CSARLGGAYTEAFF. The CDR3, as DNA: TGCAGTGCTCGATTGGGGGGAGCCTACACTGAAGCTTTCTTT.

On this clonotype: A much larger clone sits a single nucleotide away, making a read error possible. CDR3 loop: CASSFDHYIHF. In DNA, the CDR3 is TGTGCCAGCAGTTTCGATCATTACATCCACTTT. The genes are TRBV28 and TRBJ1-6; D ambiguous. This CDR3 comprises 11 residues. Per the germline V gene, CDR1 is MDHEN and CDR2 is SYDVKM. The V gene lost 3 bases and the J gene lost 17 bases, with 11 bases spanning the gap.

CDR3 in amino acids: CASKQGRETRYF. Here the CDR3 DNA reads TGTGCCAGTAAACAGGGACGAGAGACCCGGTACTTC. The V call is TRBV7-9, the J call TRBJ2-7, with a possible D match to TRBD1 (6 bases). CDR3 length: 12 amino acids. The germline gives CDR1 SEHNR, CDR2 FQNEAQ (reference sequence). Trimming stripped 9 bases from V and 12 bases from J, with 21 bases between.

The gene calls are TRBV12-3 or TRBV12-4 and TRBJ2-3; D unclear. The V gene lost 5 bases and the J gene lost 0 bases, with 9 bases spanning the gap. The CDR3 totals 14 residues. The CDR3 DNA is TGTGCCAGCAGTCGTTTGAAAAGCACAGATACGCAGTATTTT. Amino acids: CASSRLKSTDTQYF.

The chain employs TRBV6-4 and TRBJ1-1; D not resolved. V was trimmed by 4 bases and J by 1 base, leaving 10 bases between them. This CDR3 is built from 14 residues. Germline V gene sequence: CDR1 MRHNA, CDR2 SNTAGT. Here the CDR3 reads CASSAEYENTEAFF. DNA of the CDR3: TGTGCCAGCAGTGCCGAGTACGAGAACACTGAAGCTTTCTTT.

The chain couples TRBV20-1 to TRBJ2-1; 10 positions match TRBD2. The CDR3 runs 14 residues. Trimming cost V 4 bases and J 5 bases; bases outside gene matches: 5. Germline V gives CDR1 DFQATT, CDR2 SNEGSKA (reference sequence). The CDR3 DNA follows: TGCAGTGCTATGGGACTAGCGAACAACAATGAGCAGTTCTTC. This gives the protein CSAMGLANNNEQFF.

The chain has TRBV12-3 or TRBV12-4 and TRBJ1-4; 9 bases map to TRBD1. This CDR3 has 15 residues. Trimming removed 4 bases from V and 5 bases from J; junction bases left unmatched: 5. The CDR3 nucleotides are TGTGCCAGCAGTTCCCGGGACAGGGAAAATGAAAAACTGTTTTTT. This encodes CASSSRDRENEKLFF.

This chain joins TRBV3-1 and TRBJ2-7, with no clear D. This CDR3 region has 16 residues. The germline CDR1 and CDR2 sequences are LGHDT and YNNKEL (reference sequence). The V end was cut by 1 base, the J end by 3 bases, with 16 bases between. CDR3 in amino acids: CASSQVEPGRIYEQYF. CDR3 DNA: TGTGCCAGCAGCCAAGTAGAACCGGGCCGAATCTACGAGCAGTACTTC.

The chain employs TRBV24-1 and TRBJ1-1; TRBD1 matches at 10 bases. Germline V CDR1 and CDR2: KGHDR, SFDVKD. This CDR3 has 15 amino acids. Trimming at V came to 9 bases and at J to 4 bases, leaving 10 bases not matched to a gene. The CDR3 DNA follows: TGTGCCACCCGTGGGACAGGGGAGTTAGGCACTGAAGCTTTCTTT. This translates into CATRGTGELGTEAFF.

V gene TRBV11-2 combines with J gene TRBJ2-1; D is uncertain. The V gene lost 1 base and the J gene lost 10 bases, with 11 bases spanning the gap. The CDR3 is 13 residues long. Germline V gene lookup returns CDR1 SGHAT and CDR2 FQNNGV. Here the CDR3 reads CASSLGPSEEQFF. DNA of the CDR3: TGTGCCAGCAGCTTAGGGCCGTCGGAGGAGCAGTTCTTC.